One T cell receptor beta chain is described in this entry. As yet, its antigen is unknown. Donors each provided around 9 milliliters of peripheral blood. This sample is drawn from a study of blood T cells in healthy people across ages. Germline lookup yields CDR1 SGDLS and CDR2 YYNGEE. There are 15 residues in the CDR3. V shed 5 bases, J shed 5 bases, and the junction held 8 bases outside the gene matches. Study results and limitations: There was a strong correlation between TCR beta diversity and naive T cell percentage.

Sample-barcoded 5' priming and a J-beta primer mix drove a second PCR of about 6 to 12 cycles. The template-switch adaptor, which had 12 random nucleotides, put a tag on each cDNA molecule. TCRdb re-called the 5' RACE reads with MiXCR, one entry per CDR3 protein. The data show about 970,000 distinct CDR3 sequences, with roughly 50% seen just once and over 20% held by the top ten. The sequence came from a woman aged 55-69 years in good health. Material for sequencing was blood. The chain couples TRBV9 to TRBJ2-1, with 9 bases fitting TRBD2. The DNA of the CDR3 is TGTGCCAGCAGACCTACGGGACTAGCAGACAATGAGCAGTTCTTC. Translating gives CASRPTGLADNEQFF.